The 13 T cell receptor beta chains in this list originate from one sample, sequenced in a study of cytomegalovirus exposure and HLA in healthy donors. The PCR employed 60 Vbeta primers together with 13 Jbeta primers. Some clones are missing from TCRdb's copy, which holds only in-frame ones; the method was immunoSEQ multiplex PCR. The sample yields around 180,000 clones, over 60% seen once. The specimen was PBMCs. Receptors were obtained from a woman aged 40 to 50 in good health and CMV-seronegative.

This rearrangement joins TRBV30 to TRBJ1-2; D gene ambiguous. The CDR3 extends over 13 amino acids. The V end was cut by 0 bases, the J end by 8 bases, with 13 bases between. Germline V gene lookup returns CDR1 GTSNPN and CDR2 SVGIG (reference sequence). The CDR3 loop reads CAWSVVGGSGYTF. For the CDR3, the DNA is TGTGCCTGGAGTGTAGTAGGAGGTTCGGGCTACACCTTC.

The chain uses TRBV14 and TRBJ2-7, with 7 bases matching TRBD2. The CDR3 has 14 amino acids. V trimming: 3 bases; J trimming: 5 bases; junction bases outside the gene matches: 7. The germline CDR1 and CDR2 sequences are SGHDN and FVKESK. CDR3 region: CASSQVGRYNEQYF. The CDR3 DNA is TGTGCCAGCAGCCAGGTCGGGAGGTATAACGAGCAGTACTTC. The full variable domain, completed using reference TRBV14 and TRBJ2-7, is EAGVTQFPSHSVIEKGQTVTLRCDPISGHDNLYWYRRVMGKEIKFLLHFVKESKQDESGMPNNRFLAERTGGTYSTLKVQPAELEDSGVYFCASSQVGRYNEQYFGPGTRLTVT.

CDR3: CASSSLAGGPDEQFF. DNA for the CDR3: TGTGCCAGCAGCTCGCTAGCGGGAGGGCCCGATGAGCAGTTCTTC. This chain joins TRBV7-2 and TRBJ2-1; 12 nucleotides match TRBD2. V shed 4 bases, J shed 8 bases, and the junction held 6 bases outside the gene matches. The CDR3 is 15 amino acids. Germline V CDR1 and CDR2: SGHTA, FQGNSA.

The V call is TRBV11-1, the J call TRBJ2-3, with D perhaps TRBD1 (6 bases). The CDR3 runs to 13 residues. Germline assignment: CDR1 SGHAT and CDR2 FQDESV (reference sequence). V was trimmed by 6 bases and J by 5 bases, leaving 12 bases between them. The CDR3 spells CASSLGQLDTQYF. CDR3 sequence (DNA): TGTGCCAGCAGTCTAGGACAGTTAGATACGCAGTATTTT.

This clone was seen more than once but under ten times. The chain combines TRBV4-3 with TRBJ2-1, with D perhaps TRBD1 (5 bases). Trimming shortened V by 1 base and J by 2 bases, and 9 bases separated the two germline ends. CDR1 LGHNA and CDR2 YSLEER come from the germline V gene. The CDR3 covers 15 residues. In DNA, the CDR3 is TGCGCCAGCAGCCAAGGGACAACCCCCTACAATGAGCAGTTCTTC. Translation: CASSQGTTPYNEQFF.

Concerning this clone itself: An end of the junction does not agree with germline; a read error may underlie this. The genes are TRBV7-9 and TRBJ2-3; TRBD2 matches 14 bases. Germline V lookup: CDR1 SEHNR, CDR2 FQNEAQ (reference sequence). This CDR3 comprises 17 residues. The CDR3 DNA reads as TGTTCCAGCAGCAAGGGACTAGCGGGAGTTTTTTCTGGTACGCAGTATTTT. Amino acid sequence: CSSSKGLAGVFSGTQYF.

This clone occurred a few times. This chain links TRBV5-4 with TRBJ2-1, with 10 bases aligning to TRBD2. Losses at the gene ends were 4 bases for V and 5 bases for J; bases not matched to a gene: 9. Germline CDR1 is SGHNT and CDR2 is YYREEE (reference sequence). This CDR3 region has 16 residues. The DNA of the CDR3 is TGTGCCAGCAGCCGGGGAACTAGCGGGAAAAACAATGAGCAGTTCTTC. Protein sequence: CASSRGTSGKNNEQFF.

The rearrangement links TRBV28 to TRBJ1-5; no definite D call. From germline, CDR1 is MDHEN and CDR2 SYDVKM. The ends were cut back, 10 bases at V and 4 bases at J, with 11 bases in the middle. This CDR3 has 12 residues. The chain's CDR3 is CATHSVNQPQHF. The DNA for the CDR3 is TGTGCCACCCACAGTGTAAATCAGCCCCAGCATTTT.

The chain joins TRBV7-9 to TRBJ1-2; a weak D match, TRBD1 (5 bases). Germline CDR1 and CDR2: SEHNR and FQNEAQ (reference sequence). The CDR3 consists of 12 residues. V was cut by 1 base and J by 14 bases, with 14 bases left in between. The chain's CDR3 is CASSLEGAAQTF. CDR3 nucleotide sequence: TGTGCCAGCAGCTTAGAAGGGGCTGCGCAGACCTTC. The complete variable domain, with remaining parts taken from reference TRBV7-9 and TRBJ1-2, reads DTGVSQNPRHKITKRGQNVTFRCDPISEHNRLYWYRQTLGQGPEFLTYFQNEAQLEKSRLLSDRFSAERPKGSFSTLEIQRTEQGDSAMYLCASSLEGAAQTFGSGTRLTVV.

The CDR3 loop reads CASSFGGNTEAFF. The DNA for the CDR3 is TGTGCCAGCAGCTTCGGGGGTAACACTGAAGCTTTCTTT. The J gene is TRBJ1-1, the V gene TRBV7-3; D may be TRBD1 (5 bases). This CDR3 contains 13 residues. V lost 3 bases and J 2 bases, leaving 7 bases between the germline ends. The V gene's germline CDR1 is SGHTA and CDR2 FQGTGA.

The chain combines TRBV7-2 with TRBJ2-3; D may be TRBD1 (5 bases). Germline CDR1 is SGHTA and CDR2 is FQGNSA. The CDR3 runs 14 residues. V lost 8 bases to trimming and J lost 5 bases, with 17 bases between them. CDR3 sequence (DNA): TGTGCCAGCGCACGCGCTGCAGGGCAAGATACGCAGTATTTT. It is translated as CASARAAGQDTQYF.

This clone was detected a few times. The chain uses TRBV5-6 and TRBJ1-3, with a tentative D call TRBD1 (5 bases). CDR3 length: 15 amino acids. The V gene lost 3 bases and the J gene lost 3 bases, with 13 bases spanning the gap. CDR1 and CDR2 (germline): SGHDT, YYEEEE. The CDR3 loop reads CASSWEGPHGNTIYF. The CDR3 nucleotides are TGTGCCAGCAGCTGGGAGGGACCCCATGGAAACACCATATATTTT.

This chain joins TRBV9 and TRBJ1-4; D is ambiguous. Germline V gene sequence: CDR1 SGDLS, CDR2 YYNGEE. Trimming cost V 3 bases and J 7 bases, with 16 bases left between them. The CDR3 spans 15 residues. The CDR3 reads CASSGNPRLAEKLFF. The DNA for the CDR3 is TGTGCCAGCAGCGGCAACCCGAGGTTGGCTGAAAAACTGTTTTTT. Filled out from reference TRBV9 and TRBJ1-4, the complete variable domain reads DSGVTQTPKHLITATGQRVTLRCSPRSGDLSVYWYQQSLDQGLQFLIQYYNGEERAKGNILERFSAQQFPDLHSELNLSSLELGDSALYFCASSGNPRLAEKLFFGSGTQLSVL.